These 22 T cell receptor beta chains were all obtained from the same sample, sequenced in a study of cytomegalovirus exposure and HLA in healthy donors (dated by TCRdb to about 2017). Receptor libraries were prepared by the immunoSEQ multiplex PCR assay. The multiplex PCR relied on a mix of 60 forward primers for TCR Vbeta segments and 13 reverse primers for TCR Jbeta segments. Entries here come from immuneACCESS through TCRdb and include only in-frame sequences with V and J called. Some clones fail to appear in such tables; in the studies checked, an unresolved V gene covers under half of the shortfall, and the cause of the remainder is unknown. A total of over 95,000 clones appear in this sample, about 75% of them only once. The biggest ten clones account for around 10% of the sample. Material: PBMCs. These receptors were taken from a woman between 35 and 50 years old in good health and CMV-seropositive.

This clone has a handful of counts. This chain links TRBV6-1 with TRBJ1-4; 9 bases fit TRBD1. Germline V gene lookup returns CDR1 MNHNS and CDR2 SASEGT. The CDR3 extends over 14 amino acids. With 8 bases clipped from V and 7 bases from J, the junction kept 8 bases outside the gene matches. The DNA for the CDR3 is TGTGCCAGCTCAGCGGGGACAGGGTCTGAAAAACTGTTTTTT. It specifies CASSAGTGSEKLFF.

There are a few counts of this clone. The chain carries TRBV28 and TRBJ2-3; 8 nucleotides agree with TRBD2. Germline CDR1 MDHEN, CDR2 SYDVKM. The CDR3 has 13 residues. V trimming: 7 bases; J trimming: 3 bases; junction bases outside the gene matches: 3. CDR3 DNA sequence: TGTGCCAGCAAACGGGGGGGAACAGATACGCAGTATTTT. Residues: CASKRGGTDTQYF.

V usage is TRBV5-1 and J usage is TRBJ2-1; 8 bases fit TRBD2. Germline lookup yields CDR1 SGHRS and CDR2 YFSETQ. The CDR3 contains 15 residues. With V trimmed by 2 bases and J by 9 bases, 10 bases remained unmatched. Written as DNA, the CDR3 is TGCGCCAGCAGCTTTCCACAGGCCGGGGGGGGTGAGCAGTTCTTC. This sequence encodes CASSFPQAGGGEQFF.

This clone has a handful of counts. The J gene is TRBJ2-3, the V gene TRBV25-1, with 11 bases aligning to TRBD2. This CDR3 comprises 16 residues. With V trimmed by 5 bases and J by 2 bases, 6 bases remained unmatched. In germline, CDR1 is MGHDK, CDR2 SYGVNS. DNA of the CDR3: TGTGCCAGCAGTCCAATGACTAGCGGGGTCACAGATACGCAGTATTTT. Encoded protein: CASSPMTSGVTDTQYF.

The V gene is TRBV30, the J gene TRBJ2-5; 13 nucleotides line up with TRBD2. Germline V gives CDR1 GTSNPN, CDR2 SVGIG (reference sequence). The J segment lost 5 bases and the V segment lost 2 bases, leaving 5 bases of the junction unmatched. The length of the CDR3 is 15 residues. CDR3 amino acids: CAWSFPGLAGETQYF. The CDR3 bases are TGTGCCTGGAGTTTTCCGGGACTAGCGGGGGAGACCCAGTACTTC. Based on the CDR3 plus reference TRBV30 and TRBJ2-5, the full variable domain is SQTIHQWPATLVQPVGSPLSLECTVEGTSNPNLYWYRQAAGRGLQLLFYSVGIGQISSEVPQNLSASRPQDRQFILSSKKLLLSDSGFYLCAWSFPGLAGETQYFGPGTRLLVL.

This chain connects TRBV7-2 to TRBJ2-2; TRBD1 agrees at 8 bases. Trimming removed 2 bases from V and 5 bases from J; junction bases left unmatched: 7. In germline, CDR1 is SGHTA, CDR2 FQGNSA. CDR3 length: 16 amino acids. In nucleotides, the CDR3 is TGTGCCAGCAGCTTACCTGGACAGGGAGGAACCGGGGAGCTGTTTTTT. Its protein product is CASSLPGQGGTGELFF.

The chain links TRBV20-1 to TRBJ1-2; 9 nucleotides align to TRBD1. The CDR3 extends over 11 amino acids. The junction had 3 bases not matched to a gene; V was cut back by 5 bases and J by 8 bases. Germline loops: CDR1 DFQATT, CDR2 SNEGSKA (reference sequence). Written as DNA, the CDR3 is TGCAGTGCTCACAGGGGGCGCGGCTACACCTTC. This encodes CSAHRGRGYTF.

The table lists this clone with a few counts. This sequence joins TRBV29-1 and TRBJ1-1; unclear D gene. The germline CDR1 and CDR2 sequences are SQVTM and ANQGSEA. Trimming left V 7 bases short and J 3 bases short, with 18 bases between. The CDR3 totals 14 residues. CDR3 bases: TGCAGCGCAGCAAAGCTCGGGGTTGACACTGAAGCTTTCTTT. It translates to CSAAKLGVDTEAFF.

The chain employs TRBV4-1 and TRBJ2-7, with 13 bases aligning to TRBD2. The V gene end was trimmed by 3 bases and the J gene end by 0 bases; junction bases not matched to a gene: 14. Germline CDR1 and CDR2: MGHRA and YSYEKL. There are 20 residues in the CDR3. The CDR3 DNA reads as TGCGCCAGCAGCCAGGGGCTTCGGACTAGCGGGGGCCTTCTCTCCTACGAGCAGTACTTC. This sequence encodes CASSQGLRTSGGLLSYEQYF.

This chain links TRBV6-1 with TRBJ2-7, with D unclear. The CDR3 consists of 12 residues. The germline gives CDR1 MNHNS, CDR2 SASEGT. V was clipped by 7 bases and J by 6 bases, with 13 bases between them. This CDR3 is CASISPSREQYF. The CDR3 DNA reads as TGTGCCAGCATTTCGCCCAGTCGCGAGCAGTACTTC.

In its sample, this clone was seen a few times. The chain has TRBV5-6 and TRBJ2-2; no clear D gene. The CDR3 extends over 11 amino acids. V was pared by 6 bases and J by 10 bases, with 10 bases between. Germline lookup yields CDR1 SGHDT and CDR2 YYEEEE. The CDR3 reads CASNSSPELFF. The CDR3 DNA is TGTGCCAGCAACTCCTCACCGGAGCTGTTTTTT.

This clone occurred many times. The chain links TRBV11-1 to TRBJ1-1; weak D call: TRBD1 (6 bases). There are 16 residues in the CDR3. V lost 2 bases and J 5 bases, leaving 18 bases between the germline ends. Per germline, CDR1 SGHAT and CDR2 FQDESV (reference sequence). CDR3 DNA: TGTGCCAGCAGCTTATTCCTAAGACAGGTGTGGACTGAAGCTTTCTTT. Protein sequence: CASSLFLRQVWTEAFF.

The gene calls are TRBV2 and TRBJ1-4; D possibly corresponds to TRBD1 (5 bases). Trimming removed 6 bases from V and 1 base from J, with 12 bases in between. CDR3 length: 15 residues. From germline, CDR1 is SNHLY and CDR2 FYNNEI. CDR3 bases: TGTGCCAGCAGGCGGCTTCAGGGAACTAATGAAAAACTGTTTTTT. Encoded protein: CASRRLQGTNEKLFF.

This clone was detected only once. The rearrangement uses TRBV6-5 and TRBJ1-5, with D perhaps matching TRBD1 (6 bases). CDR1 and CDR2 (germline): MNHEY, SVGAGI. V lost 2 bases and J lost 6, with 14 bases in between. The length of the CDR3 is 15 residues. CDR3 nucleotides: TGTGCCAGCAGTTACCGGGGGGCGCAGGGTCAGCCCCAGCATTTT. Translation gives CASSYRGAQGQPQHF.

The rearrangement links TRBV5-1 to TRBJ1-5; 7 bases agree with TRBD1. The ends lost 1 base at V and 5 bases at J; junction bases unmatched: 3. The CDR3 contains 14 residues. Germline values: CDR1 SGHRS, CDR2 YFSETQ. CDR3 in amino acids: CASSLQGEDQPQHF. DNA of the CDR3: TGCGCCAGCAGCTTGCAGGGGGAAGATCAGCCCCAGCATTTT. Full variable domain (missing parts from reference TRBV5-1 and TRBJ1-5): KAGVTQTPRYLIKTRGQQVTLSCSPISGHRSVSWYQQTPGQGLQFLFEYFSETQRNKGNFPGRFSGRQFSNSRSEMNVSTLELGDSALYLCASSLQGEDQPQHFGDGTRLSIL.

This chain connects TRBV10-3 to TRBJ1-4, with D unresolved. Germline V gene data show CDR1 as ENHRY and CDR2 as SYGVKD. The V gene lost 8 bases and the J gene lost 3 bases, with 10 bases spanning the gap. This CDR3 is built from 13 residues. The CDR3: CAIRAIPNEKLFF. CDR3 sequence (DNA): TGTGCCATCCGCGCCATTCCTAATGAAAAACTGTTTTTT.

The chain combines TRBV15 with TRBJ1-3, with TRBD1 as a possible D gene (6 bases). V was clipped by 1 base and J by 4 bases, with 20 bases between them. This CDR3 has 18 amino acids. Germline values: CDR1 LNHNV, CDR2 YYDKDF (reference sequence). The CDR3 bases are TGTGCCACCAGCAGAGCCCTACAGGGAATTCAATTCGGAAACACCATATATTTT. Protein product: CATSRALQGIQFGNTIYF.

The J gene is TRBJ2-7, the V gene TRBV5-5, with a possible D match to TRBD2 (6 bases). Germline V gives CDR1 SGHKS, CDR2 YYEKEE (reference sequence). The CDR3 consists of 16 residues. V lost 0 bases to trimming and J lost 1 base, with 14 bases between them. CDR3 residues: CASSLGVGTQSYEQYF. For the CDR3, the DNA is TGTGCCAGCAGCTTGGGAGTGGGGACTCAATCCTACGAGCAGTACTTC.

CDR3 sequence reads: CASSLGGTGKETQYF. The DNA of the CDR3 is TGCGCCAGCAGCTTGGGGGGGACAGGGAAAGAGACCCAGTACTTC. The rearrangement joins TRBV5-1 to TRBJ2-5; TRBD1 matches at 9 bases. With 0 bases clipped from V and 3 bases from J, the junction kept 3 bases outside the gene matches. CDR3 length: 15 residues. The germline V gene encodes CDR1 SGHRS and CDR2 YFSETQ.

This clone was detected a few times. The V gene is TRBV6-5, the J gene TRBJ1-4; TRBD1 might be the D (5 bases). The germline CDR1 and CDR2 sequences are MNHEY and SVGAGI. The CDR3 length is 15 residues. V was trimmed by 6 bases and J by 1 base, leaving 12 bases between them. The CDR3 bases are TGTGCCAGCAGCGCCCGGGACTTAACTAATGAAAAACTGTTTTTT. This translates into CASSARDLTNEKLFF.

The rearrangement joins TRBV1 to TRBJ2-3; the DNA was not used to check the table's D call, TRBD2. TRBV1 is recorded as a pseudogene. The CDR3 contains 14 residues. CDR3 residues: CTSSPVGGADTQYF. The DNA for the CDR3 is TGCACCAGCAGCCCTGTAGGGGGGGCGGATACGCAGTATTTT.

J is TRBJ1-2 and V is TRBV27; D uncertain. This CDR3 spans 14 amino acids. Trimming removed 0 bases from V and 6 bases from J, with 11 bases in between. Germline loops: CDR1 MNHEY, CDR2 SMNVEV (reference sequence). CDR3: CASSLSGRTNGYTF. In nucleotides, the CDR3 is TGTGCCAGCAGTTTATCGGGGAGAACAAATGGCTACACCTTC.